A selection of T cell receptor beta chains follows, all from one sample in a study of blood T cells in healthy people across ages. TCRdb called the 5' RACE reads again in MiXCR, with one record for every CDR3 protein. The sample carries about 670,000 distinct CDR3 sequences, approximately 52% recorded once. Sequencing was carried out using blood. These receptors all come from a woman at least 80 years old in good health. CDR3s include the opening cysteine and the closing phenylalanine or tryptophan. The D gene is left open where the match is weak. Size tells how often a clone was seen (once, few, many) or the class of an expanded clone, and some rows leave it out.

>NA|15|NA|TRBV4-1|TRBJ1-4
TGCGCCAGCAGCCAAATAGGGTTAGCTAATGAAAAACTGTTTTTT
CASSQIGLANEKLFF
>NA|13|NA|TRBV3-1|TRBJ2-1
TGTGCCAGCAGTGACGGAACGGGTCATGAGCAGTTCTTC
CASSDGTGHEQFF
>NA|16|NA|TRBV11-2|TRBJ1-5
TGTGCCAGCAGCCCATCCCCCTCAGAAGGTCATCAGCCCCAGCATTTT
CASSPSPSEGHQPQHF
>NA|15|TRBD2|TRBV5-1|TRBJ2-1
TGCGCCAGCAGCTTGGGACTAGCGGCCCCCAATGAGCAGTTCTTC
CASSLGLAAPNEQFF
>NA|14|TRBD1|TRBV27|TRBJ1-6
TGTGCCAGTAGACTGGGACAGGCGGGCTCACCCCTCCACTTT
CASRLGQAGSPLHF
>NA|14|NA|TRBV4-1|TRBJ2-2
TGCGCCAGCAGCCAAGTTCTGGTCACCGGGGAGCTGTTTTTT
CASSQVLVTGELFF
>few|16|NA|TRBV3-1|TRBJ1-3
TGTGCCAGCAGCCCTGGGGGCAGTGGCTTCGGGAACACCATATATTTT
CASSPGGSGFGNTIYF
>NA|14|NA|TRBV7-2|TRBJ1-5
TGTGCCAGCAGCTTAGGATCCGTCATTCAGCCCCAGCATTTT
CASSLGSVIQPQHF
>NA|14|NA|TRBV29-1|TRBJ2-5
TGCAGCACCCGACAAGACCCGTACCAAGAGACCCAGTACTTC
CSTRQDPYQETQYF
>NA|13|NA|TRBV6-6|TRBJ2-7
TGTGCCAGCAACCCCTTTTTGGCGGGCGAGCAGTACTTC
CASNPFLAGEQYF
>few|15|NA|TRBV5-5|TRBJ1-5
TGTGCCAGCAGAGACCCCCCTAGTAGGGATCAGCCCCAGCATTTT
CASRDPPSRDQPQHF
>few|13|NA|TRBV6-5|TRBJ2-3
TGTGCCAGCAGTCAGCTCCTGGGAGGTACGCAGTATTTT
CASSQLLGGTQYF
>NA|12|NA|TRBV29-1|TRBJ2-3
TGCAGCGGCGTAACTAGCACAGATACGCAGTATTTT
CSGVTSTDTQYF
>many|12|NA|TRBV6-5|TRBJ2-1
TGTGCCAGCGGGAGCTCCTACAATGAGCAGTTCTTC
CASGSSYNEQFF
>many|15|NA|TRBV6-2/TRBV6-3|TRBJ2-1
TGTGCCAGCAGCCAAGACTTACTCTCCTACAATGAGCAGTTCTTC
CASSQDLLSYNEQFF
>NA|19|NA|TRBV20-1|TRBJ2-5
TGCAGTGCTACCGAAGTGGGACAACCATTTCTTAGCAAGCGAGAGACCCAGTACTTC
CSATEVGQPFLSKRETQYF
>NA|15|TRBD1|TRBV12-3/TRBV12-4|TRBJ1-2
TGTGCCAGCAGTTTATGGGACAGGGAAAACTATGGCTACACCTTC
CASSLWDRENYGYTF
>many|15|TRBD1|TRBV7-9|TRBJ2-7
TGTGCCAGCAGCTCGTACCGGGACAGGGAATACGAGCAGTACTTC
CASSSYRDREYEQYF
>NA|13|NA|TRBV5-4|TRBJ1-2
TGTGCCAGCAGCCAAGAGTCCTACTATGGCTACACCTTC
CASSQESYYGYTF
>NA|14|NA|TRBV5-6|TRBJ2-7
TGTGTCAGCAGCTTACTAACGGCCTCCTACGAGCAGTACTTC
CVSSLLTASYEQYF
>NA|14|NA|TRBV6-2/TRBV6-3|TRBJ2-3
TGTGCCAGCAGTCGCGGGGGCGATACAGATACGCAGTATTTT
CASSRGGDTDTQYF
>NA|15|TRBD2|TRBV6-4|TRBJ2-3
TGTGCCAGCAGTGATCGACTAGCGACCGCAGATACGCAGTATTTT
CASSDRLATADTQYF
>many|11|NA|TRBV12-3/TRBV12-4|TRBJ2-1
TGTGCCAGCAGTCTACTTAGTGAGCAGTTCTTC
CASSLLSEQFF
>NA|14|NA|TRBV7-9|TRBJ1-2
TGTGCCAGCAGCGTACCAGGGAATGACTATGGCTACACCTTC
CASSVPGNDYGYTF
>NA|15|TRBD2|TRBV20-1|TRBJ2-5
TGCAGTGCTTTTGGACTAGCGGGGGGTCGGGAGACCCAGTACTTC
CSAFGLAGGRETQYF
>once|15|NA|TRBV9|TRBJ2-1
TGTGCCAGCAGCGTAGGGGCTAACTCCTACAATGAGCAGTTCTTC
CASSVGANSYNEQFF
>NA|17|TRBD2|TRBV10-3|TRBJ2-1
TGTGCCATCAGTTACTCCGGGACTAGCGGAGTCTACAATGAGCAGTTCTTC
CAISYSGTSGVYNEQFF
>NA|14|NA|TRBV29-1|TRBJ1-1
TGCAGCGTTGTGGGGGCCGGGGGGGGTACTGAAGCTTTCTTT
CSVVGAGGGTEAFF
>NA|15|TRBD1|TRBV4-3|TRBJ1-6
TGCGCCAGCAGCCAACAGACAGGGGAGAATTCACCCCTCCACTTT
CASSQQTGENSPLHF
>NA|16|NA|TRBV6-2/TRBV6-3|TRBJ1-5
TGTGCCAGCAGTTACAAAGGGCGTGCGGGCAATCAGCCCCAGCATTTT
CASSYKGRAGNQPQHF
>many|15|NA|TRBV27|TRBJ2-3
TGTGCCAGCCCCTACGCGGGGACAAGCACAGATACGCAGTATTTT
CASPYAGTSTDTQYF
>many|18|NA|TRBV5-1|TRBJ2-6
TGCGCCAGCAGCTTGGAGGGATTAGATAATCCTGGGGCCAACGTCCTGACTTTC
CASSLEGLDNPGANVLTF
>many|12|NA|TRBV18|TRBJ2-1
TGTGCCAGCTCACCGACCCTCGGTGAGCAGTTCTTC
CASSPTLGEQFF
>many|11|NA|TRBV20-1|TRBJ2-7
TGCAGTGCCTACAGGGAATACGAGCAGTACTTC
CSAYREYEQYF
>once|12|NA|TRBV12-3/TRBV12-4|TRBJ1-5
TGTGCCAGCAGCTTAGAGTTTAGGGCCCAGCATTTT
CASSLEFRAQHF
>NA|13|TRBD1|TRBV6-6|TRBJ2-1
TGTGCCAGCGGGACAGGGCCCTACAATGAGCAGTTCTTC
CASGTGPYNEQFF
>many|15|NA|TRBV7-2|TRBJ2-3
TGTGCCAGCCGCGGCGGCGGGGGCCCTTTTTTAACGCAGTATTTT
CASRGGGGPFLTQYF
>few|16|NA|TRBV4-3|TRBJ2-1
TGCGCCAGCAGCCCCGAGGGGGGTACGGGTTACAATGAGCAGTTCTTC
CASSPEGGTGYNEQFF
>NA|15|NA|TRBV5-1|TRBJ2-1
TGCGCCAGCAGCTTGGTTCTGGATAAAACCAATGAGCAGTTCTTC
CASSLVLDKTNEQFF
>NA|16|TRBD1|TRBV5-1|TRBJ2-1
TGCGCCAGCAGCTTTACCGGGACAGGGGGAGGGAATGAGCAGTTCTTC
CASSFTGTGGGNEQFF
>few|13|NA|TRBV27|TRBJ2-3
TGTGCCAGCAGGGACTACGCCACAGATACGCAGTATTTT
CASRDYATDTQYF
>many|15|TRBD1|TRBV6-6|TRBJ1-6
TGTGCCAGCAGTACCGCCGGGACAGATAATTCACCCCTCCACTTT
CASSTAGTDNSPLHF
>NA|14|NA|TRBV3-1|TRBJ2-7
TGTGCCAGCAGACCTAGGGACGGATCCCACGAGCAGTACTTC
CASRPRDGSHEQYF
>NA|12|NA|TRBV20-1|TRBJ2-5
TGCAGTGCTAGAGAAAAGGGGGAGACCCAGTACTTC
CSAREKGETQYF
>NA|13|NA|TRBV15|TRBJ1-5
TGTGCCACCAGCAGAGTAAAAGAGGGGCCCCAGCATTTT
CATSRVKEGPQHF
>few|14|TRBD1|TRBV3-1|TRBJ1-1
TGTGCCAGCAGCCAGTTTCAGGGGGACACTGAAGCTTTCTTT
CASSQFQGDTEAFF
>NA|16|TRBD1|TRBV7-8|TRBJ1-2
TGTGCCAGCAGCTCCGACAGGGTAACCGTACCTTATGGCTACACCTTC
CASSSDRVTVPYGYTF
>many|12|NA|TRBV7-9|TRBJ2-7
TGTGCCAGCAGCTCCCTTTCCTACGAGCAGTACTTC
CASSSLSYEQYF
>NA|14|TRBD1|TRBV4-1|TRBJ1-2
TGCGCCAGCTCACGACAGGGGGCTAAGAATGGCTACACCTTC
CASSRQGAKNGYTF
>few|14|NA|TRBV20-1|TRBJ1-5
TGCAGTGCTAGAGATGTCGGGGTACGGCAGCCCCAGCATTTT
CSARDVGVRQPQHF
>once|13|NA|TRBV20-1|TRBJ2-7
TGCAGTGCTAGAGTGGCAGGGCCCTACGAGCAGTACTTC
CSARVAGPYEQYF
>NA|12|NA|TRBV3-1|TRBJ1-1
TGTGCCAGCACAGGGAGGGACACTGAAGCTTTCTTT
CASTGRDTEAFF
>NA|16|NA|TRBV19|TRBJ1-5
TGTGCCAGTAGTATAGGGGACGCCATACGCAATCAGCCCCAGCATTTT
CASSIGDAIRNQPQHF